One and the same sample provided the 30 T cell receptor beta chains below, sequenced in a study of post-analysis software for immune sequencing data (dated by TCRdb to about 2015). The research as a whole found: Significantly higher frequencies in patients than in controls were found for several TRBV segments, including TRBV5-6, TRBV5-1 and TRBV20-1.

The library was generated by PCR. The sequencing machine was an Illumina HiSeq 2500. To reduce PCR and sequencing biases, unique molecular identifiers were incorporated into the TCR beta cDNA libraries. TCRdb reanalyzed the raw reads on its own, using fastp at Q25 for trimming and MiXCR for clone calling, and kept in-frame beta chains. Entries are consolidated by CDR3 protein sequence, retaining the most common genes and DNA. This sample comprises approximately 730,000 distinct CDR3 sequences, 46% of them detected only once. The ten largest clones add up to roughly 4.9% of the sample. Antigen specificity for these receptors is unknown. Sequencing was done on a sample of blood. The receptor set was obtained from a girl aged 10 to 17 with multiple sclerosis.

The chain recombines TRBV10-3 with TRBJ2-1; 7 bases are shared with TRBD1. V lost 2 bases to trimming and J lost 1 base; unmatched junction nucleotides: 8. In germline, CDR1 is ENHRY, CDR2 SYGVKD. The CDR3 runs to 17 residues. Written as DNA, the CDR3 is TGTGCCATCAGTGAGGTGGACAGGCCACCTTCCTACAATGAGCAGTTCTTC. This sequence encodes CAISEVDRPPSYNEQFF.

The gene calls are TRBV2 and TRBJ2-5; 9 bases agree with TRBD2. The CDR3 totals 15 residues. V dropped 10 bases and J dropped 0; count of bases not matched to a gene: 9. Germline CDR1 reads SNHLY; CDR2 reads FYNNEI. DNA for the CDR3: TGTGCCAAGAGCGCTAGCGGGGAACACCAAGAGACCCAGTACTTC. Residues: CAKSASGEHQETQYF.

The chain has TRBV24-1 and TRBJ2-7; possibly TRBD2 for D (5 bases). Between the trimmed V and J ends, which lost 5 bases and 0 bases, there was a span of 7 bases. The V gene's germline CDR1 is KGHDR and CDR2 SFDVKD. The CDR3 length is 13 residues. Written as DNA, the CDR3 is TGTGCCACCAGTGGAGGGTCCTCCTACGAGCAGTACTTC. It encodes CATSGGSSYEQYF.

The chain is built from TRBV28 and TRBJ2-5, with 9 bases that match TRBD2. Germline trimming cut 6 bases from V and 11 bases from J; bases unmatched to any gene: 16. This CDR3 spans 15 amino acids. In germline, CDR1 is MDHEN, CDR2 SYDVKM. CDR3 in amino acids: CASSPDSGSGNEQYF. CDR3 sequence (DNA): TGTGCCAGCAGCCCTGATAGCGGGAGCGGAAATGAGCAGTACTTC.

The V call is TRBV5-8, the J call TRBJ2-5; 9 bases are shared with TRBD1. The ends lost 0 bases at V and 4 bases at J; junction bases unmatched: 7. The CDR3 consists of 16 residues. The germline CDR1 and CDR2 sequences are SGHTS and YDEGEE. In nucleotides, the CDR3 is TGTGCCAGCAGCTTGGCAGGACAGGGGCTAGGAGAGACCCAGTACTTC. Translation: CASSLAGQGLGETQYF.

This clonotype has only a few counts. The chain recombines TRBV29-1 with TRBJ2-5, with D unresolved. Germline V lookup: CDR1 SQVTM, CDR2 ANQGSEA. The CDR3 spans 11 residues. The V gene lost 4 bases and the J gene lost 5 bases, with 8 bases spanning the gap. CDR3 coding DNA: TGCAGCGTTGGAAGTAAGGAGACCCAGTACTTC. Its protein is CSVGSKETQYF.

The chain combines TRBV4-3 with TRBJ2-5, with D uncertain. The DNA end favors TRBJ2-7, so the J call may be wrong. CDR1 and CDR2 (germline): LGHNA, YSLEER. There are 13 residues in the CDR3. The CDR3 loop reads CASSQILRYEQYF. Written as DNA, the CDR3 is TGCGCCAGCAGCCAAATCCTCCGCTACGAGCAGTACTTC.

This clonotype was counted a single time. The V gene is TRBV4-1, the J gene TRBJ2-3; TRBD1 is a possible D gene (6 bases). Deletions cut 1 base from V and 2 bases from J, with 16 bases between. CDR3 length equals 17 residues. Germline V CDR1 and CDR2: MGHRA, YSYEKL. Here the CDR3 reads CASSQGDGTPITDTQYF. Here the CDR3 DNA reads TGCGCCAGCAGCCAAGGGGATGGGACACCTATCACAGATACGCAGTATTTT.

In its sample, this clonotype was seen a few times. The chain carries TRBV7-6 and TRBJ1-6; the match to TRBD1 covers 7 bases. CDR1 and CDR2 from the germline V gene are SGHVS and FNYEAQ. With 4 bases clipped from V and 15 bases from J, the junction kept 12 bases outside the gene matches. The CDR3 is 14 residues long. In nucleotides, the CDR3 is TGTGCCAGCAGCTCATCAACACAGGGGTTTCGCCTCCACTTT. The encoded protein is CASSSSTQGFRLHF.

The CDR3 nucleotides read TGCAGTGCTAGAGATCTACTAGCGGGAGCGGTTGAGCAGTTCTTC. As protein: CSARDLLAGAVEQFF. The J gene is TRBJ2-1, the V gene TRBV20-1, with 11 positions matching TRBD2. Germline CDR1 reads DFQATT; CDR2 reads SNEGSKA (reference sequence). The CDR3 is 15 amino acids. V shed 0 bases, J shed 9 bases, and the junction held 7 bases outside the gene matches.

This clonotype was counted many times. The chain is built from TRBV12-3 or TRBV12-4 and TRBJ2-7, with TRBD1 identical over 10 bases. V was pared by 8 bases and J by 7 bases, with 5 bases of the junction left unmatched. There are 12 residues in the CDR3. Here the CDR3 reads CASGQGGMEQYF. CDR3 bases: TGTGCCAGCGGACAGGGGGGGATGGAGCAGTACTTC.

A few counts support this clonotype. The chain recombines TRBV4-2 with TRBJ1-6, with no clear D. The CDR3 length is 15 residues. The V gene's germline CDR1 is LGHNA and CDR2 YNFKEQ. The ends were cut back, 1 base at V and 10 bases at J, with 14 bases in the middle. The CDR3 sequence is CASSQVTGVGSPLHF. In nucleotides, the CDR3 is TGTGCCAGCAGCCAAGTAACTGGGGTGGGATCACCCCTCCACTTT.

The V call is TRBV12-3 or TRBV12-4, the J call TRBJ2-4, with D hard to call. The CDR3 contains 15 residues. Trimming stripped 3 bases from V and 0 bases from J, with 9 bases between. For the CDR3, the DNA is TGTGCCAGCAGTTTTGGCAGAATAGCCAAAAACATTCAGTACTTC. It encodes CASSFGRIAKNIQYF.

The chain is built from TRBV29-1 and TRBJ2-5; 7 bases are a match to TRBD1. The CDR3 has 14 residues. The V segment lost 0 bases and the J segment 6 bases; nucleotides outside the gene matches: 7. The germline V gene has CDR1 SQVTM and CDR2 ANQGSEA. CDR3 loop: CSVEDTGATKTQYF. The CDR3 DNA follows: TGCAGCGTTGAAGATACAGGGGCCACCAAGACCCAGTACTTC. Based on the CDR3 plus reference TRBV29-1 and TRBJ2-5, the full variable domain is SAVISQKPSRDICQRGTSLTIQCQVDSQVTMMFWYRQQPGQSLTLIATANQGSEATYESGFVIDKFPISRPNLTFSTLTVSNMSPEDSSIYLCSVEDTGATKTQYFGPGTRLLVL.

The chain employs TRBV6-6 and TRBJ1-2, with a weak D call TRBD1 (6 bases). The CDR3 is 17 residues long. Looked up from germline, CDR1 is MNHNY and CDR2 is SVGAGI (reference sequence). V was trimmed by 0 bases and J by 2 bases, leaving 16 bases between them. This chain's CDR3 is CASSYSRKRQENYGYTF. DNA of the CDR3: TGTGCCAGCAGTTACTCAAGAAAGCGACAGGAAAACTATGGCTACACCTTC.

This clonotype was seen a handful of times. The chain uses TRBV3-1 and TRBJ2-1; 10 nucleotides agree with TRBD2. Germline CDR1 is LGHDT and CDR2 is YNNKEL (reference sequence). The junction had 12 bases not matched to a gene; V was cut back by 1 base and J by 3 bases. CDR3 length equals 19 residues. Written as DNA, the CDR3 is TGTGCCAGCAGCCAAGCTGGGGAACTAGCGGGACCTTACTACAATGAGCAGTTCTTC. Protein product: CASSQAGELAGPYYNEQFF.

This chain connects TRBV6-5 to TRBJ2-1; D assignment may be TRBD1 or TRBD2 (5 bases each). Germline CDR1 reads MNHEY; CDR2 reads SVGAGI. There are 15 residues in the CDR3. V lost 7 bases to trimming and J lost 2 bases, with 15 bases between them. The CDR3 DNA reads TGTGCCAGCAATGAGGGACCTGCACCCTACAATGAGCAGTTCTTC. This encodes CASNEGPAPYNEQFF.

The J gene is TRBJ2-1, the V gene TRBV20-1, with 10 bases fitting TRBD2. V lost 5 bases, J lost 5 bases, and 3 bases stayed unmatched. Germline CDR1 is DFQATT and CDR2 is SNEGSKA (reference sequence). The CDR3 extends over 13 amino acids. CDR3: CSALAGVHNEQFF. In DNA form, the CDR3 reads TGCAGTGCTCTAGCGGGAGTGCACAATGAGCAGTTCTTC.

The chain couples TRBV24-1 to TRBJ2-5; TRBD2 is a possible D gene (5 bases). The CDR3 is made up of 16 amino acids. In germline, CDR1 is KGHDR, CDR2 SFDVKD. Trimming shortened V by 0 bases and J by 1 base, and 11 bases separated the two germline ends. As DNA, the CDR3 is TGTGCCACCAGTGATTTGGGACTTTCGGGCCAAGAGACCCAGTACTTC. It codes for CATSDLGLSGQETQYF.

The CDR3, as DNA: TGCGCCAGCAGCCACCGGGCGGAGCGGGAGGACCCTACAGATACGCAGTATTTT. Translation gives CASSHRAEREDPTDTQYF. The gene calls are TRBV4-1 and TRBJ2-3, with 9 bases lining up with TRBD2. The CDR3 extends over 18 amino acids. V shed 3 bases, J shed 3 bases, and the junction held 13 bases outside the gene matches. The germline CDR1 and CDR2 sequences are MGHRA and YSYEKL.

The chain employs TRBV12-3 or TRBV12-4 and TRBJ1-1; D is ambiguous. The CDR3 is made up of 13 amino acids. Deletions cut 3 bases from V and 1 base from J, with 6 bases between. The CDR3 sequence: CASSLRRNTEAFF. The CDR3 nucleotides are TGTGCCAGCAGTTTGAGGAGGAACACTGAAGCTTTCTTT.

V gene TRBV3-1 combines with J gene TRBJ2-1; D may match TRBD1 or TRBD2 (5 bases each). The CDR3 sequence is 15 residues long. The germline V gene has CDR1 LGHDT and CDR2 YNNKEL (reference sequence). Trimming removed 0 bases at V and 5 bases at J, with 11 bases between. CDR3 amino acids: CASSQEGVPDNEQFF. The CDR3 DNA reads as TGTGCCAGCAGCCAAGAGGGGGTACCCGACAATGAGCAGTTCTTC.

The chain combines TRBV20-1 with TRBJ2-3; the D is unclear. The V and J ends lost 6 bases and 0 bases respectively, with 16 bases between them. This CDR3 is built from 15 residues. Germline CDR1 is DFQATT and CDR2 is SNEGSKA (reference sequence). The CDR3 region has the DNA TGCAGTGCCTCCCTTGGAGATGGGAGCACAGATACGCAGTATTTT. As protein: CSASLGDGSTDTQYF.

There are many counts of this clonotype. This sequence joins TRBV5-1 and TRBJ2-7; 14 nucleotides line up with TRBD2. V lost 4 bases, J lost 4 bases, and 4 bases stayed unmatched. Germline CDR1 reads SGHRS; CDR2 reads YFSETQ. The CDR3 has 15 amino acids. As DNA, the CDR3 is TGCGCCAGCAGCCAGAGACTAGCGGGAGGGTACGAGCAGTACTTC. Translating gives CASSQRLAGGYEQYF.

The chain combines TRBV11-2 with TRBJ2-7; D is possibly TRBD2 (6 bases). TRBJ2-5 explains the end of the DNA better; the J call may be wrong. The CDR3 length is 16 residues. The germline CDR1 and CDR2 sequences are SGHAT and FQNNGV. CDR3 residues: CASSHLARETGETQYF. DNA of the CDR3: TGTGCCAGCAGCCATCTAGCCCGGGAGACCGGAGAGACCCAGTACTTC.

The rearrangement links TRBV12-3 or TRBV12-4 to TRBJ1-2, with D possibly matching TRBD1 (6 bases). The CDR3 has 14 amino acids. Trimming took 5 bases from V and 3 from J, leaving 13 bases between them. CDR3 amino acids: CASSRVGGYYGYTF. The CDR3 DNA follows: TGTGCCAGCAGTCGTGTGGGGGGCTACTATGGCTACACCTTC.

The genes are TRBV7-2 and TRBJ2-1, with TRBD2 identical over 9 bases. This CDR3 is built from 15 residues. With 5 bases clipped from V and 8 bases from J, the junction kept 10 bases outside the gene matches. Germline CDR1 SGHTA, CDR2 FQGNSA. The CDR3 loop is CASSPAGGPGDEQFF. The CDR3 coding sequence is TGTGCCAGCAGCCCAGCGGGAGGCCCCGGGGATGAGCAGTTCTTC.

The chain joins TRBV7-9 to TRBJ1-1, with D possibly matching TRBD1 (5 bases). The V gene's germline CDR1 is SEHNR and CDR2 FQNEAQ (reference sequence). CDR3 size: 12 residues. Trimming stripped 7 bases from V and 6 bases from J, with 12 bases between. The CDR3 DNA reads as TGTGCCAGCATGGGGGACCCTTCTGAAGCTTTCTTT. It is translated as CASMGDPSEAFF.

As concerns this clonotype: Mismatch with germline at one junction end may stem from a read error. The chain has TRBV7-6 and TRBJ2-3; D is perhaps TRBD1 (7 bases). CDR3 length: 15 residues. Germline lookup yields CDR1 SGHVS and CDR2 FNYEAQ. The CDR3 loop is CASSLIQGRTGTQYF. The CDR3 DNA reads TGTGCCAGCAGCTTAATTCAGGGGAGGACAGGTACGCAGTATTTT.

Only one count was recorded for this clonotype. The chain joins TRBV10-3 to TRBJ1-1; tentative D call: TRBD1 (5 bases). The V end was cut by 10 bases, the J end by 3 bases, with 12 bases between. The germline CDR1 and CDR2 sequences are ENHRY and SYGVKD. There are 12 residues in the CDR3. The CDR3 DNA is TGTGCCACGCGCAAGACAGACACTGAAGCTTTCTTT. It specifies CATRKTDTEAFF.